This TCR beta chain was captured in a study of cytomegalovirus exposure and HLA in healthy donors (dated by TCRdb to about 2017). Study-level background: An earlier analysis of approximately 590 of the donors reported about 250 Gb of sequence data and 100 million to 130 million unique TCR beta sequences from 150 million to 200 million T cells. To predict cytomegalovirus infection status, the study combined high-throughput TCR immunosequencing, statistical association of individual TCRs with disease status, and machine learning. The study was designed to test whether signatures of past pathogen exposure could be identified by cataloging public T cell receptors. Rather than using new phenotypic data, the later analysis identified candidate immune exposures from TCR beta sequences and from how often those sequences occurred across donors. Among the 398 genotyped donors, approximately 81% belonged to the genetic ancestry cluster associated with self-reported Caucasian donors. An early release that covered fewer than 800 HLA-typed donors contained approximately 320 gigabases of sequencing data and around 85 million unique TCR sequences. Five DR-DQ haplotypes were treated as single units for association and clustering because of strong linkage in the cohort. Every discovery cohort repertoire had been produced on one sequencing platform. A later genetic analysis used genome-wide SNP genotypes for about 65% of the 666 donors, treating that subset as a discovery cohort. A later analysis re-analyzed previously published TCR beta repertoires from approximately 670 donors and added high-resolution HLA genotyping to study TCR occurrence patterns. An earlier analysis of some 500 of the donors applied high-throughput TCR beta sequencing to assess whether each TCR beta V gene segment acted as functional or pseudogenic. Both class I and class II loci were covered by HLA typing, at four-digit resolution. The study used immunosequencing to profile the T cell repertoires of 600 to 850 subjects and linked those repertoires to cytomegalovirus serostatus. Among roughly 400 genotyped donors of the cohort, an average of 235,054 unique TCR beta nucleotide sequences were sequenced per donor, around 20% of them non-productive. Donor age, sex, ethnicity and CMV serostatus were compiled together with the repertoire data. Along with the approximately 700-subject first cohort, a separate validation cohort of around 120 different subjects was used. The number of typed donors differed by locus: about 620-640 for A, B, C, DRB1 and DQB1; 500 to 550 for DQA1; about 600 for DPA1; and about 470 for DPB1.

In regard to this clone: Its antigen is not yet known. No much larger clone exists at a distance of one base, and base qualities are not known.

Results the study describes overall, beyond this receptor: Broadly in line with IMGT annotations, most TCR beta V segments showed up in productive rearrangements about 87% or about 30% of the time in an earlier analysis of roughly 590 of the donors. A few of the identified cytomegalovirus-associated TCR beta chains were confirmed in vitro to be specific for cytomegalovirus antigens. A later analysis found that HLA-associated TCR beta chains were more clonally expanded and had lower generation probabilities than equally common non-associated chains. Some IMGT-functional V segments, including TRBV6-2 and TRBV6-3, could not be told apart with the 87-base-pair reads, so those segments were excluded. For the cohort, immune exposure information was limited to CMV serostatus. Most CMV-associated TCR beta chains appeared to be HLA-restricted in a later analysis, and the HLA associations seemed to be driven largely by CMV exposure. This cohort had only TCR beta chains sequenced, and the lack of alpha or paired-chain data limited which features could be detected. Because HLA typing was unavailable for some donors at each locus, only the typed subset was used in association tests. At a false discovery rate of 0.05, a later analysis linked approximately 18,000 TCR beta sequences to specific HLA alleles. According to a later analysis, parvovirus B19, influenza, CMV and Epstein-Barr virus appeared linked to several top co-occurrence clusters. The authors suggested that the approach could potentially be extended to other disease states and immunological phenotypes. Linkage disequilibrium might explain the correlated functional status among segregating V segments, but an unknown experimental factor could not be ruled out. A group of highly shared sequence variants was considered likely to be a technical artifact of the sequencing pipeline. In a later genetic analysis, a missense DCLRE1C variant was associated with V-gene and J-gene trimming of TCR beta chains, and the association was replicated in an independent cohort. Assigning TCR associations to individual alleles was difficult when HLA alleles, especially DR and DQ, strongly co-occurred. Most TCR sequences were seen in very few donors, while some public TCRs were found in many individuals. In a later analysis, TCR association rates were found to vary across HLA loci, with the most associated TCRs seen for DRB1 alleles and the fewest for HLA-C alleles. Because counts were too low, fewer than 20 rarely observed V segments, including chromosome 9 orphons, were excluded from the earlier analysis of 587 of the donors. In a later genetic analysis, fewer N-insertions in productive TCRs were reported among donors in an Asian-associated ancestry cluster than the approximately 710-donor mean. A further reported finding was that TCR beta sequences accurately predicted the HLA-A and HLA-B alleles for most subjects in the first cohort. In the study, roughly 160 TCR beta chains were listed as associated with cytomegalovirus. Presence/absence analyses assumed roughly uniform sequencing depth across donors, an assumption that may not hold. The classifier was reported to diagnose cytomegalovirus status with high specificity and sensitivity in both the original and validation cohorts.

At the junction V is shortened by 1 base and J by 1 base, with 16 bases in between. Measured from the cysteine to the phenylalanine, the CDR3 is 17 residues long. This entry keeps only the CDR3 DNA: 51 bases, framed from base 1. The germline V gene (reference sequence) sets CDR1 to LNHDA and CDR2 to SQIVND. Library prep was done by the immunoSEQ multiplex PCR assay. For the multiplex PCR, a mixture combining 60 forward primers for TCR Vbeta segments and 13 reverse primers for TCR Jbeta segments was used. The CDR3 region of rearranged TCR beta genes was amplified from genomic DNA by a multiplex PCR assay. The Illumina HiSeq System was used to sequence the amplified TCR beta libraries as 87-base-pair reads. For the original study's pipeline: Across the 500 to 850 repertoires, a later analysis counted 78 million or so unique TCR beta chains, 9.5 million to 12 million of which were shared by at least two donors. Raw reads were error-corrected and collapsed into unique sequences with a nearest-neighbor algorithm that merged closely related sequences to remove PCR and sequencing errors. Alignment of CDR3 sequences to IMGT reference sequences was used to assign V, D and J gene segments. Each retained sequence needed at least a six-nucleotide match to both a V gene segment and a J gene segment. A rearrangement was called productive if the CDR3 had no stop codons and remained in frame with V and J, and every other rearrangement was called non-productive. Following IMGT convention, CDR3 was defined as the stretch from the second conserved V-encoded cysteine up to the conserved J-encoded phenylalanine. The earlier analysis of about 570 of the donors excluded any sequence lacking an unambiguous match to a single V gene segment. An earlier analysis of some 610 of the donors called V segments functional above 56.7% productive rearrangements and segregating when the between-donor standard deviation exceeded 5%. A statistical classification framework was developed to diagnose cytomegalovirus status using the catalog of TCR beta chain sequences. In a later analysis, TCR nucleotide sequences were compared against IMGT/GENE-DB human TR gene sequences so that V and J genes could be assigned. Using the TCRdist pipeline, a later analysis assigned CDR3 sequences along with most-parsimonious VDJ recombination scenarios. In a later analysis, each TCR beta chain was defined by its CDR3 amino acid sequence together with its V-gene family, and reads lacking a unique V-gene family were excluded. As a way to deal with suspected cross-contamination and a sequencing artifact, a later analysis dropped over 550 nucleotide sequences that were highly shared and had low generation probability. In a later analysis, a clonal expansion index was calculated for each public chain from normalized within-repertoire ranks of inferred template counts. Generation probabilities in a later analysis came from a VDJ recombination model fitted to out-of-frame rearrangements, and those results were checked against IGoR. Hypergeometric tests were used in a later analysis to score TCR-TCR, TCR-HLA and TCR-CMV co-occurrence, with a repertoire-size bias correction applied to the TCR pairs. To estimate false discovery rates, a later analysis permuted the HLA or CMV assignments 20 times. A later analysis grouped co-occurring TCRs with DBSCAN, adding TCRdist sequence similarity when clustering within HLA-allele-positive subsets. Co-occurrence clustering excluded repertoires with fewer than 30,000 or more than 120,000 public chains, plus five with anomalous nucleotide sharing. TCRdb provides this immuneACCESS table in a form limited to in-frame rearrangements. Some clones are lacking; in checked studies, under half of them reflect an unresolved V gene, and why the rest are absent is not known. The V and J calls and clone size come from that table; D and trimming were worked out from the DNA. The sample contains some 130,000 clones, approximately 80% of them found a single time. Clones ranked in the top ten supply 2.5% to 3% of the sample.

The cohort was made up of approximately 700 healthy bone marrow donors. At the time of sampling, all cohort members were nominally healthy, though unrecorded immune exposures were likely present. The donor tested CMV seronegative, placing the donor among the 350 or so seronegative members of the cohort. A peripheral blood sample was collected from each donor, and TCR beta sequencing was performed on peripheral blood mononuclear cells. The Qiagen DNeasy Blood Extraction Kit was used to extract genomic DNA from the blood cell samples. This TCR derives from a boy aged 2-9 years in good health and CMV-seronegative. Sequencing was done on a sample of PBMCs. The chain employs TRBV19 and TRBJ1-1, and perhaps TRBD1 as D gene, on 5 matching bases. The DNA is as follows: TGTGCCAGTAGTATAGTAGTGGATCGGGGGAAGAACACTGAAGCTTTCTTT. Its protein reads: CASSIVVDRGKNTEAFF.